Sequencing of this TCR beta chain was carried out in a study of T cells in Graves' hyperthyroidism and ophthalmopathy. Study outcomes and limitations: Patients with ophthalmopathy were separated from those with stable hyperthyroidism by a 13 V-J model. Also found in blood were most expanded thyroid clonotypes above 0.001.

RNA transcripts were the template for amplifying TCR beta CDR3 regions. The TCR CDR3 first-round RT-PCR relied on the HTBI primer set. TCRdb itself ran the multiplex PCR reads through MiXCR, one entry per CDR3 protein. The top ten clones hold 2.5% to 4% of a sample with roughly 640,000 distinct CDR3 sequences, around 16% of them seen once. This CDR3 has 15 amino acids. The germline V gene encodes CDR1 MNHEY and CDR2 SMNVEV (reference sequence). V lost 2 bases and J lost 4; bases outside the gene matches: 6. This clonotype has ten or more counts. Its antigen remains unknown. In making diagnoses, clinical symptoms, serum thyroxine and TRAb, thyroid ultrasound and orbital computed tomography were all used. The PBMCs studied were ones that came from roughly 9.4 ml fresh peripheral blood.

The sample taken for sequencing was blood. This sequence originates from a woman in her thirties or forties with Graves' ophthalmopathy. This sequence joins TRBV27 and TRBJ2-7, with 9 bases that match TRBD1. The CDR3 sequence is CASSLAPGQGYEQYF. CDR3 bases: TGTGCCAGCAGTTTAGCCCCGGGACAGGGATACGAGCAGTACTTC.